This T cell receptor beta chain was found in a study of T cell responses to AZD1222 COVID-19 vaccine. Study conclusions and caveats: Targeting of unmutated variant regions was reportedly seen in nearly half of spike-specific TCRs.

Clones were sequenced by immunoSEQ multiplex PCR, and TCRdb holds only the in-frame ones, with some missing. In the table there are some 79,000 clones, approximately 85% of which are singletons. Looked up from germline, CDR1 is MDHEN and CDR2 is SYDVKM. V was pared by 2 bases and J by 0 bases, with 5 bases between. This CDR3 contains 14 residues. Comment on this clone: Its antigen remains unknown.

The rearrangement joins TRBV28 to TRBJ1-3; no definite D call. The sequencing here drew on peripheral blood, taken 28 days after the second AZD1222 dose. This clonotype originated in an adult who received the AZD1222 COVID-19 vaccine. The CDR3 nucleotides are TGTGCCAGCAGTTTAGTCTCCTCTGGAAACACCATATATTTT. Protein sequence: CASSLVSSGNTIYF.